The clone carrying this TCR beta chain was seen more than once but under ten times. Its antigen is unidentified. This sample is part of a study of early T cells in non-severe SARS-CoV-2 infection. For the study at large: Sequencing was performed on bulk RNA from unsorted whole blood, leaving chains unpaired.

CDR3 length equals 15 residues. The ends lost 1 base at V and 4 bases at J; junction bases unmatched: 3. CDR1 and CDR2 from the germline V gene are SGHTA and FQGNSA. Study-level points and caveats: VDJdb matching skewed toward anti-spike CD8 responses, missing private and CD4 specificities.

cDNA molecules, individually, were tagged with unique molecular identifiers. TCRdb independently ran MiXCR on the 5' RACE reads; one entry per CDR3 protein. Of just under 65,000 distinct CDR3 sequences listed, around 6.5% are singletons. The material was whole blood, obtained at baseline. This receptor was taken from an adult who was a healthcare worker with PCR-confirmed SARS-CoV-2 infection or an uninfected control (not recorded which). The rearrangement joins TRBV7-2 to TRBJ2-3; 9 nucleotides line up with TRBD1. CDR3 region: CASSLGTGASDTQYF. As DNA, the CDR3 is TGTGCCAGCAGCTTAGGGACAGGGGCCTCAGATACGCAGTATTTT.